This T cell receptor (beta chain) was sequenced during a study of T cell repertoires in cytomegalovirus infection. Study-level background: Well-studied HLA-B-restricted CMV epitopes were used in the study alongside recently identified HLA-C-restricted ones. Based on public TCR beta signatures, there were indications of CMV infection and of a matching HLA type.

Germline CDR1 is LNHDA and CDR2 is SQIVND (reference sequence). This CDR3 has 14 residues. Trimming stripped 9 bases from V and 7 bases from J, with 18 bases between. TCRdb re-analysed the reads in MiXCR, keeping a single row per CDR3 protein. Of about 270,000 distinct CDR3 sequences in the sample, approximately 22% were seen once. Study observations and caveats: Cumulated frequencies of public TCR beta families served to identify carriers of CMV plus the relevant HLA. The ex vivo response showed dominance by HLA-C-restricted CMV-specific TCR beta clonotypes.

About this clonotype: Its antigen remains unidentified.

The receptor comes from a human donor in good health (CMV status not recorded). Some clones in this sample may be carry-over from other donors' samples. The chain couples TRBV19 to TRBJ1-4; D unclear. The starting material was cultured PBMCs, obtained from culture after CMV antigen stimulation. The CDR3 spells CASTPVGRSEKLFF. CDR3 nucleotides: TGTGCCAGCACACCGGTTGGGCGAAGTGAAAAACTGTTTTTT.